This is a list of T cell receptor beta chains from one sample in a study of shared clonotypes between healthy human individuals. Profiled with immunoSEQ multiplex PCR; TCRdb holds only in-frame clones, not every one. The repertoire holds roughly 530,000 clones, with 95% to 97% as singletons. The sample consisted of naive CD4+ T cells sorted from blood. These receptors were collected from a woman in her 30s in good health. Both conserved end residues are part of each CDR3.

v_call	cdr3_aa
TRBV4-1	CASSQDKRETQYF
TRBV5-1	CASSLDRVGSPLHF
TRBV6-1	CASSETEPENNYGYTF
TRBV28	CASSLSVVGYTF
TRBV10-3	CAISESDPGREKLFF
TRBV14	CASSQGVSGGSEKLFF
TRBV20-1	CSARGIFEAFF
TRBV5-1	CASSLGTSGITPSTDTQYF
TRBV11-2	CASSPDRDQPQHF
TRBV28	CASRWGRNYEQYF
TRBV23-1	CASSHPHVFSYEQYF
TRBV5-1	CASSPKPRLAGVFGELFF
TRBV28	CASSRYRDSLMNTEAFF
TRBV18	CASSPMDSMNYGYTF
TRBV28	CASSRLAGMYEQYF
TRBV2	CASQQQGVSTETQYF
TRBV29-1	CSVEVQTYEQYF
TRBV11-3	CASSRVRVTSQPQHF
TRBV27	CASTALDSLGSPLHF
TRBV18	CASSPGPYSYEQYF
TRBV7-2	CASSLVPGFTDTQYF
TRBV27	CASSPERGIRYEQYF
TRBV6-6	CASSTGNSGNTIYF
TRBV11-2	CASSLSTAGGYNEQFF
TRBV29-1	CSVAGSTGELFF
TRBV28	CASSLSGSGGTYEQYF
TRBV29-1	CSVEGLAGAVTQYF
TRBV28	CASSLIGKPGEQYF
TRBV19	CASSPDSLRGYTF
TRBV5-1	CASSDRASQETQYF
TRBV11-2	CASSPVFGTTSYEQYF
TRBV28	CASTADARGHSGYTF
TRBV5-1	CASSFQGIDEKLFF
TRBV7-2	CASSRDMHTGELFF
TRBV7-2	CASSPRRAGELFF